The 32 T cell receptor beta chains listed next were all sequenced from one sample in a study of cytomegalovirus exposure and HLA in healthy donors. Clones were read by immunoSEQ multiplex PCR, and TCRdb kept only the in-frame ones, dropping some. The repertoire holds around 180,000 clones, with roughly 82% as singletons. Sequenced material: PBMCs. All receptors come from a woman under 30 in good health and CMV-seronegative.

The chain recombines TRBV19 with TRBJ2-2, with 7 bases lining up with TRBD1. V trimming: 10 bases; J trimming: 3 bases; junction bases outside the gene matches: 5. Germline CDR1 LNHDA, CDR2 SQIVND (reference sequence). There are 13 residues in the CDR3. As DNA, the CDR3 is TGTGCCACCGTCGACAGGGACACCGGGGAGCTGTTTTTT. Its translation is CATVDRDTGELFF.

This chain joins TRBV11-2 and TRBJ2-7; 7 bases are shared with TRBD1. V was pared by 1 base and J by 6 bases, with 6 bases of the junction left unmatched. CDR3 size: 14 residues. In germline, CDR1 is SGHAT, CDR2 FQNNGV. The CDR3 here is CASSLGPPGGEQYF. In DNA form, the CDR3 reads TGTGCCAGCAGCTTAGGGCCGCCAGGGGGCGAGCAGTACTTC. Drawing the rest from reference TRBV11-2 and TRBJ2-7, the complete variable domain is EAGVAQSPRYKIIEKRQSVAFWCNPISGHATLYWYQQILGQGPKLLIQFQNNGVVDDSQLPKDRFSAERLKGVDSTLKIQPAKLEDSAVYLCASSLGPPGGEQYFGPGTRLTVT.

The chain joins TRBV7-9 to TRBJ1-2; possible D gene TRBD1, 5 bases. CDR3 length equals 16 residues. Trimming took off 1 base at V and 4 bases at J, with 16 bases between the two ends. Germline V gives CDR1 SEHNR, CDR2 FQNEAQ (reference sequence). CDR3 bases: TGTGCCAGCAGCTTAGTAACGGGAGGCGGGGGCTATGGCTACACCTTC. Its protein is CASSLVTGGGGYGYTF.

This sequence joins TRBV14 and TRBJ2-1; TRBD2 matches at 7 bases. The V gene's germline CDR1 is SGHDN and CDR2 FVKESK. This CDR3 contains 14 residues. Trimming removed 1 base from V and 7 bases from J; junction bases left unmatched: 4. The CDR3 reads CASSQVAGVNEQFF. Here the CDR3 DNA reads TGTGCCAGCAGCCAAGTTGCGGGAGTGAATGAGCAGTTCTTC.

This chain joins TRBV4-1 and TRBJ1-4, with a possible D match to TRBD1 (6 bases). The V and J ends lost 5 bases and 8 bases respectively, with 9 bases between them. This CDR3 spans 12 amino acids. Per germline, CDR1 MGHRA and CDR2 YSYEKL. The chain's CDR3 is CASSLTGEKLFF. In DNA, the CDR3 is TGCGCCAGCAGCTTAACAGGGGAAAAACTGTTTTTT.

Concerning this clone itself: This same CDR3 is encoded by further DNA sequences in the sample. The chain's CDR3 is CASSVDRLNTEAFF. As DNA, the CDR3 is TGTGCCAGCAGCGTGGACAGGTTGAACACTGAAGCTTTCTTT. The V gene is TRBV9, the J gene TRBJ1-1, with 7 positions matching TRBD1. V shed 2 bases and J 0 bases; nucleotides not matched to a gene: 1. In germline, CDR1 is SGDLS, CDR2 YYNGEE. This CDR3 is 14 amino acids long.

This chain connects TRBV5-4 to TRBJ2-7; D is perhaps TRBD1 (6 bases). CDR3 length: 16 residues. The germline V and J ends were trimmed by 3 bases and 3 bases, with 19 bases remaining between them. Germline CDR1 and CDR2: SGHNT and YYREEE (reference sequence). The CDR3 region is CASSWRAGTRSYEQYF. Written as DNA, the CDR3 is TGTGCCAGCAGCTGGAGAGCCGGGACACGGAGCTACGAGCAGTACTTC.

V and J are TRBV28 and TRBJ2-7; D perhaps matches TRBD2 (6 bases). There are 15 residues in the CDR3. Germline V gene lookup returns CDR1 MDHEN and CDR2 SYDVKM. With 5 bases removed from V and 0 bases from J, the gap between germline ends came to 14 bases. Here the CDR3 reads CASSPPRTNSYEQYF. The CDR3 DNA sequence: TGTGCCAGCAGTCCCCCGAGGACTAACTCCTACGAGCAGTACTTC. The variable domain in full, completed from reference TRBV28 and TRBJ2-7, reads DVKVTQSSRYLVKRTGEKVFLECVQDMDHENMFWYRQDPGLGLRLIYFSYDVKMKEKGDIPEGYSVSREKKERFSLILESASTNQTSMYLCASSPPRTNSYEQYFGPGTRLTVT.

CDR3 DNA: TGTGCCAGCAGCTTAGAGGGCACCCTGAACACTGAAGCTTTCTTT. Protein product: CASSLEGTLNTEAFF. J is TRBJ1-1 and V is TRBV11-2, with D uncertain. V dropped 0 bases and J dropped 0 bases, with 8 bases sitting between them. This CDR3 has 15 amino acids. Germline values: CDR1 SGHAT, CDR2 FQNNGV. Looking up the rest from reference TRBV11-2 and TRBJ1-1 gives the full variable domain: EAGVAQSPRYKIIEKRQSVAFWCNPISGHATLYWYQQILGQGPKLLIQFQNNGVVDDSQLPKDRFSAERLKGVDSTLKIQPAKLEDSAVYLCASSLEGTLNTEAFFGQGTRLTVV.

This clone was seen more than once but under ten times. CDR3 bases: TGTGCCAGCAGCCCCTTCGGGGTGTATGGTAATTCACCCCTCCACTTT. Translation: CASSPFGVYGNSPLHF. The chain has TRBV13 and TRBJ1-6; unclear D gene. Germline-derived CDR1 and CDR2 are PRHDT and FYEKMQ (reference sequence). The CDR3 spans 16 residues. V lost 5 bases, J lost 6 bases, and 17 bases lay in between.

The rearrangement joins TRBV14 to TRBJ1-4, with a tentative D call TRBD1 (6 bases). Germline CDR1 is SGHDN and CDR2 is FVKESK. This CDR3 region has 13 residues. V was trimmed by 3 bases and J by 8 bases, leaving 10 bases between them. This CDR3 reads CASSQGAREKLFF. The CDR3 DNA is TGTGCCAGCAGCCAGGGGGCGCGGGAAAAACTGTTTTTT.

In nucleotides, the CDR3 is TGTGCCAGCAGCGGGTCAGAGGGTCACGAGCAGTACTTC. Translated, it gives CASSGSEGHEQYF. The chain links TRBV9 to TRBJ2-7, with D tentatively TRBD2 (5 bases). Germline-derived CDR1 and CDR2 are SGDLS and YYNGEE. The CDR3 length is 13 residues. Trimming shortened V by 3 bases and J by 5 bases, and 12 bases separated the two germline ends.

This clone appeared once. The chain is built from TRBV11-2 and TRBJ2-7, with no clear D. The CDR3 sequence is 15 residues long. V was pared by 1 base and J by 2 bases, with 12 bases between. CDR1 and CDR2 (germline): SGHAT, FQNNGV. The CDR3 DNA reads TGTGCCAGCAGCTTAGTTCTCCCACCTACCTACGAGCAGTACTTC. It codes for CASSLVLPPTYEQYF.

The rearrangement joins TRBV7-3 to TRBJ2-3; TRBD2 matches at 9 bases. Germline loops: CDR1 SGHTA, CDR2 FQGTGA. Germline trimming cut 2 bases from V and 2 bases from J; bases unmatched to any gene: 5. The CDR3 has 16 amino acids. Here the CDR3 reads CASSLGLAGSTDTQYF. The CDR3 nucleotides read TGTGCCAGCAGCTTAGGCCTAGCGGGGTCCACAGATACGCAGTATTTT. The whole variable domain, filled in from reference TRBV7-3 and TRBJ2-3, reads GAGVSQTPSNKVTEKGKYVELRCDPISGHTALYWYRQSLGQGPEFLIYFQGTGAADDSGLPNDRFFAVRPEGSVSTLKIQRTERGDSAVYLCASSLGLAGSTDTQYFGPGTRLTVL.

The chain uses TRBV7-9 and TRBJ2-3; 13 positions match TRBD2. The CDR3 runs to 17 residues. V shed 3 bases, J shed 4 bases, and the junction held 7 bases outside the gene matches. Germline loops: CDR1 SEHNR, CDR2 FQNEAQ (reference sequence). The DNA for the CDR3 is TGTGCCAGCAGCTTCGGACTAGCGGGAGTAGGGGCAGATACGCAGTATTTT. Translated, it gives CASSFGLAGVGADTQYF.

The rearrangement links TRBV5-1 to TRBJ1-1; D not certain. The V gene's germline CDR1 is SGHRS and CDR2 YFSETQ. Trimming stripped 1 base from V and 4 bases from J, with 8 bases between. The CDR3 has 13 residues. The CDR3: CASSLYSGTEAFF. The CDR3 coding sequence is TGCGCCAGCAGCTTGTATTCAGGCACTGAAGCTTTCTTT.

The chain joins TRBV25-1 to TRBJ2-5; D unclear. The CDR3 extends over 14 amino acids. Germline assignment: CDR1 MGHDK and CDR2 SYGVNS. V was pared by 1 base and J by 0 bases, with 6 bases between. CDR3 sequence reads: CASSEFTDQETQYF. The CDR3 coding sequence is TGTGCCAGCAGTGAATTTACGGACCAAGAGACCCAGTACTTC.

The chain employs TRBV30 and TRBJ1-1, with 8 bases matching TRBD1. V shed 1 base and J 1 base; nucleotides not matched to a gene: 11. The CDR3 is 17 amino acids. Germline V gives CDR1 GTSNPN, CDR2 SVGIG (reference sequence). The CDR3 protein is CAWSGSRGRGQNTEAFF. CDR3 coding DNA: TGTGCCTGGAGTGGAAGTAGGGGCAGGGGGCAGAACACTGAAGCTTTCTTT.

The DNA for the CDR3 is TGTGCCAGCTCACTTAACGGAGGCACTGAAGCTTTCTTT. This translates into CASSLNGGTEAFF. V gene TRBV18 combines with J gene TRBJ1-1, with unresolved D. The CDR3 consists of 13 residues. Trimming removed 4 bases from V and 4 bases from J, with 10 bases in between. Germline CDR1 is KGHSH and CDR2 is LQKENI.

The DNA for the CDR3 is TGTGCCAGCAGCTACGGGGGGCGTGGCTACACCTTC. Its translation is CASSYGGRGYTF. The chain has TRBV7-2 and TRBJ1-2; the D gene is possibly TRBD1 (6 bases). The CDR3 is 12 amino acids. The ends were cut back, 4 bases at V and 7 bases at J, with 10 bases in the middle. The germline CDR1 and CDR2 sequences are SGHTA and FQGNSA.

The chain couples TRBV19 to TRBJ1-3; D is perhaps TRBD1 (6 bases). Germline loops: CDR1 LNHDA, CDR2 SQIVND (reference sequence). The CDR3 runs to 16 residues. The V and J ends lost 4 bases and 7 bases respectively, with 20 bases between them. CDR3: CASSKKTGKSENTIYF. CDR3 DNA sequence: TGTGCCAGTAGTAAGAAGACAGGAAAGTCAGAGAACACCATATATTTT.

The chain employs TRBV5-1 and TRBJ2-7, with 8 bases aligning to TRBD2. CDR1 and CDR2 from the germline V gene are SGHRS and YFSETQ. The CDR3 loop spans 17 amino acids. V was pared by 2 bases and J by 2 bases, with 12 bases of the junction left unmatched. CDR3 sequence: CASSFALGGGSPYEQYF. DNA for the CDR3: TGCGCCAGCAGCTTCGCCCTTGGCGGGGGGTCCCCCTACGAGCAGTACTTC.

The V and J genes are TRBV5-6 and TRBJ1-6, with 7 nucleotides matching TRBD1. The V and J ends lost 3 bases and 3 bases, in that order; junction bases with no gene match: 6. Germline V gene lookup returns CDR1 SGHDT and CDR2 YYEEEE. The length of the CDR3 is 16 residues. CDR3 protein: CASSSGTELYNSPLHF. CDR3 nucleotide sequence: TGTGCCAGCAGCTCCGGGACAGAGCTCTATAATTCACCCCTCCACTTT.

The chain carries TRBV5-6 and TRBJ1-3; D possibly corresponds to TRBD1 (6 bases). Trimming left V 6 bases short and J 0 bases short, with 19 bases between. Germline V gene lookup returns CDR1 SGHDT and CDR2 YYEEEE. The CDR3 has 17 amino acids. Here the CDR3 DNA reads TGTGCCAGCACCTTTCGCCTGACAGGCCTCTCTGGAAACACCATATATTTT. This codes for CASTFRLTGLSGNTIYF.

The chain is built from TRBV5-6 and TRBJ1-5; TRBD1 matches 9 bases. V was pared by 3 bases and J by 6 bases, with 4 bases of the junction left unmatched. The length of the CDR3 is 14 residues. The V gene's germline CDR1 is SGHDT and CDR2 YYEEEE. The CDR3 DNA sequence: TGTGCCAGCAGCTCCGGGACAGGGATTCAGCCCCAGCATTTT. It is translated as CASSSGTGIQPQHF.

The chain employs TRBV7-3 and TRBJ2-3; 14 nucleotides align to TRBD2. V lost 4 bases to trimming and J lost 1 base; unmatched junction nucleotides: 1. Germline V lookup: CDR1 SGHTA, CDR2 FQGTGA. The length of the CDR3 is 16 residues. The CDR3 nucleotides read TGTGCCAGCAGCTCGGGACTAGCGGGGGGCACAGATACGCAGTATTTT. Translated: CASSSGLAGGTDTQYF. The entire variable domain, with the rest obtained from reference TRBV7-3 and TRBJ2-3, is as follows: GAGVSQTPSNKVTEKGKYVELRCDPISGHTALYWYRQSLGQGPEFLIYFQGTGAADDSGLPNDRFFAVRPEGSVSTLKIQRTERGDSAVYLCASSSGLAGGTDTQYFGPGTRLTVL.

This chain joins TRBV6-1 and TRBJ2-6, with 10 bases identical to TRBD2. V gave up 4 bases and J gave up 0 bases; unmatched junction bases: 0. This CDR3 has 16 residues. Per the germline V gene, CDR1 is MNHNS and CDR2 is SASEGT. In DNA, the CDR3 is TGTGCCAGCAGTGGGACTAGCGGCTCTGGGGCCAACGTCCTGACTTTC. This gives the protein CASSGTSGSGANVLTF.

CDR3 region: CASSMYQDTGELFF. The CDR3 DNA reads TGTGCCAGTAGTATGTATCAGGACACCGGGGAGCTGTTTTTT. V usage is TRBV19 and J usage is TRBJ2-2; D is uncertain. Per germline, CDR1 LNHDA and CDR2 SQIVND (reference sequence). This CDR3 region has 14 residues. V was cut by 3 bases and J by 3 bases, with 8 bases left in between. Looking up the rest from reference TRBV19 and TRBJ2-2 gives the full variable domain: DGGITQSPKYLFRKEGQNVTLSCEQNLNHDAMYWYRQDPGQGLRLIYYSQIVNDFQKGDIAEGYSVSREKKESFPLTVTSAQKNPTAFYLCASSMYQDTGELFFGEGSRLTVL.

CDR3 DNA: TGTGCCAGCACCCGGGACAGGCGTACCGGTCAGCCCCAGCATTTT. It encodes CASTRDRRTGQPQHF. The V and J genes are TRBV6-6 and TRBJ1-5; 8 bases map to TRBD1. Per the germline V gene, CDR1 is MNHNY and CDR2 is SVGAGI (reference sequence). V lost 7 bases to trimming and J lost 6 bases; unmatched junction nucleotides: 11. This CDR3 comprises 15 residues.

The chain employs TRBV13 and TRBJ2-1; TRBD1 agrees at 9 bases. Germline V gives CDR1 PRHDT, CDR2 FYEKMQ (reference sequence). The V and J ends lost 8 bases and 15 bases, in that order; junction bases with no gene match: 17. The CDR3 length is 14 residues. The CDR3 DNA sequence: TGTGCCAGCCTCGGGGACAGGGATCCGGGGGACCCGTTCTTC. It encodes CASLGDRDPGDPFF.

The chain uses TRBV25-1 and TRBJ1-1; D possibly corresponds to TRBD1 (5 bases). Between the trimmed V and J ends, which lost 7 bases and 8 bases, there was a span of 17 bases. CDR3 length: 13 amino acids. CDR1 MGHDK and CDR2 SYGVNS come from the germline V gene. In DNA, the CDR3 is TGTGCCAGCAACTTGGGGGGTAGTTCCGAAGCTTTCTTT. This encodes CASNLGGSSEAFF. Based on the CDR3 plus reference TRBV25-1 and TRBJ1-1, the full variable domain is EADIYQTPRYLVIGTGKKITLECSQTMGHDKMYWYQQDPGMELHLIHYSYGVNSTEKGDLSSESTVSRIRTEHFPLTLESARPSHTSQYLCASNLGGSSEAFFGQGTRLTVV.

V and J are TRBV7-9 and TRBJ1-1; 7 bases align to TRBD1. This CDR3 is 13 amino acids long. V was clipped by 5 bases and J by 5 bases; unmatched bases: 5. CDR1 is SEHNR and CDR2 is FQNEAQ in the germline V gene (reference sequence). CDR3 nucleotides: TGTGCCAGCAGCACGACAGGGCGAACTGAAGCTTTCTTT. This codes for CASSTTGRTEAFF.